The rows below give T cell receptor beta chains drawn from one sample of a study of blood T cells in healthy people across ages. TCRdb fed the 5' RACE reads into MiXCR, producing one record per CDR3 protein. The sample has some 1 million distinct CDR3 sequences, 45% seen once. Sequenced: blood. Receptors originate from an older woman in good health. The CDR3 runs from the conserved cysteine through the conserved F or W. Each record gives: J gene, V gene, CDR3 protein.

TRBJ2-3	TRBV2	CASSDFSATDTQYF
TRBJ1-1	TRBV29-1	CSVEALAREAFF
TRBJ2-1	TRBV20-1	CSARKLDGEHDRFF
TRBJ1-1	TRBV20-1	CSAIDSGGGTEAFF
TRBJ1-1	TRBV7-9	CASSNFRRNTEAFF
TRBJ1-6	TRBV12-3/TRBV12-4	CASSLGTGGSSPLHF
TRBJ2-1	TRBV7-9	CASSDPGLAGGVDEQFF
TRBJ1-2	TRBV4-2	CASSQSTGSGYTF
TRBJ1-2	TRBV5-1	CASSLGFRAGSLSSGYTF
TRBJ2-3	TRBV20-1	CSAKAGYRNTQYF
TRBJ2-3	TRBV3-1	CASSQTSGSTDTQYF
TRBJ2-6	TRBV20-1	CSASPGISSGANVLTF
NA	TRBV28	CASRGDGTYEQYF
TRBJ2-3	TRBV10-2	CASSRQGATDTQYF
TRBJ2-3	TRBV12-5	CASGLVLGVIADTQYF
TRBJ2-5	TRBV7-9	CASSSQSQYF
TRBJ2-5	TRBV7-8	CASSLEWERQETQYF
TRBJ2-5	TRBV15	CATSREGGLETQYF
TRBJ2-3	TRBV4-2	CASSQDPRPTRGGDTQYF
TRBJ2-7	TRBV7-2	CASSTSGREQYF
NA	TRBV9	CASSVAGLAGEGGYEQYF
TRBJ2-7	TRBV5-4	CASSSRTSDPYEQYF
TRBJ2-5	TRBV20-1	CSARRGQETQYF
TRBJ2-1	TRBV6-5	CASSYPTGTSGYEQFF
NA	TRBV19	CASMVGETQYF
TRBJ2-3	TRBV9	CASSRTSGLTDTQYF
TRBJ2-4	TRBV24-1	CATSDPTSGRGETQYF
TRBJ1-2	TRBV27	CASSYPGTRRGYTF
TRBJ1-5	TRBV4-1	CASSQVSGDQPQHF
TRBJ2-7	TRBV5-1	CASSSGTSDSYEQYF
TRBJ2-2	TRBV20-1	CSASTGLFNTGELFF
TRBJ2-7	TRBV4-1	CASSQVVQAGVRPEQYF
TRBJ2-1	TRBV29-1	CSVEDGLAGANEQFF
TRBJ2-7	TRBV29-1	CSGGAGDSYEQYF
TRBJ2-5	TRBV2	CASSADPGFRRETQYF
TRBJ1-6	TRBV6-2/TRBV6-3	CASSLPGNSPLHF
TRBJ1-3	TRBV20-1	CSATRDRRNTIYF
TRBJ2-7	TRBV7-6	CASSSGETYEQYF
TRBJ2-1	TRBV3-1	CASQRASLGEQFF
TRBJ2-7	TRBV27	CASSRTGVPSYEQYF
TRBJ2-1	TRBV12-3/TRBV12-4	CASSLAGRGANEQFF
TRBJ2-4	TRBV20-1	CSARDKEALLAKNIQYF
TRBJ2-7	TRBV6-5	CASSYVGVKYEQYF
TRBJ2-2	TRBV6-2/TRBV6-3	CASSYSGSNTGELFF
TRBJ2-7	TRBV15	CATSRATGSYEQYF
TRBJ2-5	TRBV3-1	CASSLSRGTSGTTQYF